Given below is one T cell receptor (beta chain) in context. Its antigen remains unidentified. This sample was taken from a study of blood T cells in healthy people across ages. Study-wide results and limits: Underestimates were what the diversity estimates from one million T cells were considered to be.

A second PCR of roughly 7 to 11 cycles used a sample-barcoded 5' primer and a J-beta primer mix. Using its own MiXCR run on the 5' RACE reads, TCRdb lists one record per CDR3 protein. The sample includes 950,000 to 1,200,000 distinct CDR3 sequences, approximately 38% of them seen just once. Every donor contributed around 10 milliliters of peripheral blood by blood draw. Each sample provided at least 5.5 micrograms of extracted total RNA. Per germline, CDR1 SGHAT and CDR2 FQDESV (reference sequence). V dropped 4 bases and J dropped 6; count of bases not matched to a gene: 6. CDR3 length: 14 amino acids.

The chain carries TRBV11-1 and TRBJ1-1; TRBD1 agrees at 9 bases. The receptor was isolated from a man younger than 35 in good health. The material sequenced was blood. CDR3 DNA: TGTGCCAGCAGCTCAGGACAGGGGAGCGCTGAAGCTTTCTTT. Residues: CASSSGQGSAEAFF.